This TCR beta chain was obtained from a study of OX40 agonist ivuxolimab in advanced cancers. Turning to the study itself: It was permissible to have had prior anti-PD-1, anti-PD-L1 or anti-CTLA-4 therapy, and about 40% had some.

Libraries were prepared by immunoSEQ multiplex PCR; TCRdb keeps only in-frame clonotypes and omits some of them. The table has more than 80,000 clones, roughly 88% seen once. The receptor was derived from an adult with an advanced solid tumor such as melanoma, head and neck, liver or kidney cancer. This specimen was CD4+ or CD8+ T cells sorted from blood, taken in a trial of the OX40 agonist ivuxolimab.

CDR3 DNA: TGTGCCAGTAGTATGGGGGACTCTGGGGCCAACGTCCTGACTTTC. Protein sequence: CASSMGDSGANVLTF. The genes are TRBV19 and TRBJ2-6; D may match TRBD1 or TRBD2 (5 bases each). Looked up from germline, CDR1 is LNHDA and CDR2 is SQIVND (reference sequence). Trimming took 3 bases from V and 0 from J, leaving 6 bases between them. The CDR3 consists of 15 residues.